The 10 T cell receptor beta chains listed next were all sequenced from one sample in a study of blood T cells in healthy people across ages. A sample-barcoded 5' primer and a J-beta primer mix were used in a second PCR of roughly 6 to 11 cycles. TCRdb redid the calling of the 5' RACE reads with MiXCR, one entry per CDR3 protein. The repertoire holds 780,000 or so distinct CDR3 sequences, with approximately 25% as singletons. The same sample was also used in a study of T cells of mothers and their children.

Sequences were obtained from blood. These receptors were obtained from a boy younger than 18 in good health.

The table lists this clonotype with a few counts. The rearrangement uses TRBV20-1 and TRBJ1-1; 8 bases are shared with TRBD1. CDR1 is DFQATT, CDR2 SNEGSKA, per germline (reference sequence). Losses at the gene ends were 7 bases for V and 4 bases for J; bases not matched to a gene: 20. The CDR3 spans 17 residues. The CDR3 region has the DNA TGCAGTGACATAGTACTAGGACAGGGTCGGTTGAGCACTGAAGCTTTCTTT. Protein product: CSDIVLGQGRLSTEAFF.

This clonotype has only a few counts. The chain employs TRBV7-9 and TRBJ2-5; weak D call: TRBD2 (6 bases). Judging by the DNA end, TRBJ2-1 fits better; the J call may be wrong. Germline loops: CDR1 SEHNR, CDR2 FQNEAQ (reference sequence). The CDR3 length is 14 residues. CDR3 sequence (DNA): TGTGCCAGCAGCTTCCACGGAGGGATCAATGAGCAGTTCTTC. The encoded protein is CASSFHGGINEQFF.

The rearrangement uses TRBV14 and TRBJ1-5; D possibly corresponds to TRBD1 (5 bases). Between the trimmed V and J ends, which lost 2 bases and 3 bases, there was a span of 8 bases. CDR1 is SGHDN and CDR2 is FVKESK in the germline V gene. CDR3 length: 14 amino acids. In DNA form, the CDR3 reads TGTGCCAGCAGCCAAAGGGGCATCAATCAGCCCCAGCATTTT. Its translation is CASSQRGINQPQHF.

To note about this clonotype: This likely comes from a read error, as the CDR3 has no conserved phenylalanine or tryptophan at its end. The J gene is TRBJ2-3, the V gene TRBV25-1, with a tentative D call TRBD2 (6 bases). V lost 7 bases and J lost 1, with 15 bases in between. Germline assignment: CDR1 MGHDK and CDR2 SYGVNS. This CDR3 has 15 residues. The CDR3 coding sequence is TGTGCCAGCACTCGGGGTAGCGGAGGCACAGATACGCAGTATCTT. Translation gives CASTRGSGGTDTQYL.

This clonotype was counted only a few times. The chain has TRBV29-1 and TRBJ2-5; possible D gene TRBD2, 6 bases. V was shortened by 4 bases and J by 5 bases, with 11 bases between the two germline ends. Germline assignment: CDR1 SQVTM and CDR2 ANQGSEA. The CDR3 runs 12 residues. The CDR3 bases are TGCAGCGTTGTGCGGGGTGCGGAGACCCAGTACTTC. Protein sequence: CSVVRGAETQYF.

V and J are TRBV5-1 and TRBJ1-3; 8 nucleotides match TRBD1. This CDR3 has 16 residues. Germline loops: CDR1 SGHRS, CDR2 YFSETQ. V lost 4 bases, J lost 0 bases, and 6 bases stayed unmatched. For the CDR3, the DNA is TGCGCCAGCAGCACGGGGGACAGGACCTCTGGAAACACCATATATTTT. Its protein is CASSTGDRTSGNTIYF.

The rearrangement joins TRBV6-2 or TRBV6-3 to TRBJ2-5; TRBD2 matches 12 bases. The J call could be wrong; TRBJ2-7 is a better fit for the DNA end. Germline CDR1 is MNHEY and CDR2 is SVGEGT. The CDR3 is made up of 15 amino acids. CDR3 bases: TGTGCCAGCAGTTCCGAGACTAGCGGGAGCTACGAGCAGTACTTC. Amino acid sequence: CASSSETSGSYEQYF.

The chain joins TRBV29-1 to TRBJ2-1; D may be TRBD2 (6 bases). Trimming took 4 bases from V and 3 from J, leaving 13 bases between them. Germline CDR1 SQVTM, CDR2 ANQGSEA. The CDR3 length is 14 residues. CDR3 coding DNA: TGCAGCGTTGCCGGGACTTTGGGCTACAATGAGCAGTTCTTC. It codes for CSVAGTLGYNEQFF.

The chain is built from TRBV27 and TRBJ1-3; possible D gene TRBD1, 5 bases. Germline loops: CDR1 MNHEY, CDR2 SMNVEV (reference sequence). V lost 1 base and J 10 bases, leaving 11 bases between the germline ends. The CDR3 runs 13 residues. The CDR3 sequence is CASSLFVGGTIYF. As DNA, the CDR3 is TGTGCCAGCAGTTTATTCGTGGGGGGGACCATATATTTT.

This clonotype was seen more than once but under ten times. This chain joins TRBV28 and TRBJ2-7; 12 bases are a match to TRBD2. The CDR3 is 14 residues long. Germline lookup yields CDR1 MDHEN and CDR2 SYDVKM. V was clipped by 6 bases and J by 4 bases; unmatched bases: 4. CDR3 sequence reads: CASRTSGSRYEQYF. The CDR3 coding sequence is TGTGCCAGCAGGACTAGCGGGAGTCGTTACGAGCAGTACTTC. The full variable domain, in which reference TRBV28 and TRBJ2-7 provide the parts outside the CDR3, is DVKVTQSSRYLVKRTGEKVFLECVQDMDHENMFWYRQDPGLGLRLIYFSYDVKMKEKGDIPEGYSVSREKKERFSLILESASTNQTSMYLCASRTSGSRYEQYFGPGTRLTVT.